The entry that follows covers one TCR beta chain sequence. It has no known antigen specificity. Nothing much larger sits one base from this clone, and base qualities are not available. Genomic DNA was isolated from the sorted cells so that the TCRbeta CDR3 region could be sequenced. The immunoSEQ Assay was used for sequencing of TCRbeta CDR3 regions. In TCRdb, the immuneACCESS table is reduced to in-frame sequences with V and J assigned. These tables do not hold every clone; where another copy was compared, an unresolved V gene accounts for under half, and the others remain unexplained. Present in this sample are about 80,000 clones, 85% to 95% of which were seen just once. The ten largest clones add up to about 10% of the sample. The source of the sample is a study of OX40 agonist ivuxolimab in advanced cancers. Notes on the research overall: The costimulatory receptor OX40 (CD134) was targeted by ivuxolimab, a fully human IgG2 agonistic monoclonal antibody. Prior anti-PD-1, anti-PD-L1 or anti-CTLA-4 therapy was permitted, and checkpoint inhibitors had been received by about 44% of dose-escalation patients. Of the roughly 54 patients in dose escalation, about 19 had hepatocellular carcinoma, approximately 15 had melanoma, 9 had renal cell carcinoma and 9 had head and neck cancer. Partial responses occurred in three dose-escalation patients: two with cutaneous melanoma and one with hepatocellular carcinoma. The dose-escalation cohort was 80% to 90% male with a mean age of approximately 59 years, ranging from roughly 20 to 80. Peripheral TCRbeta sequencing aimed to test whether ivuxolimab altered TCR sequence diversity and caused clonal T-cell expansion. The paper covers the monotherapy dose-escalation part of the phase I ivuxolimab trial, which included N of about 56 patients. Intravenous ivuxolimab was administered to patients every 2 weeks at six dose levels: 0.01, 0.1, 0.3, 1.5, 3 and 10 mg/kg.

The trial excluded patients who had a history of autoimmune disease or were on systemic immunosuppression. Peripheral blood for TCR sequencing was drawn from every dose cohort at baseline, at cycle 4 day 1 and at cycle 7 day 1. Samples came from an open-label, multicenter, first-in-human phase I dose-escalation trial of ivuxolimab. Adults with locally advanced or metastatic melanoma, renal cell, hepatocellular, or head and neck squamous cell carcinoma were enrolled in the trial. Before TCR sequencing, CD4+ T cells and CD8+ T cells from peripheral blood were sorted into separate populations. The investigation overall reported the following: Low levels of normalized T-cell clonal expansion were also shown by some nonresponding patients. Partial responders in the 0.1-3.0 mg/kg groups had among the lowest normalized peripheral clonal expansion, especially among CD8+ T cells. On average, CD8+ T cells showed more expanded clones than CD4+ T cells after ivuxolimab. At doses from 0.1 to 3.0 mg/kg, clonal expansion was seen in both CD4+ and CD8+ blood T cells between baseline and week 6. Antigen specificity was not determined for the clonally expanded peripheral T cells.

Specimen: CD4+ or CD8+ T cells sorted from blood, collected in a trial of the OX40 agonist ivuxolimab. This receptor was taken from an adult with an advanced solid tumor such as melanoma, head and neck, liver or kidney cancer.

The DNA sequence is as follows: TGTGCCAGCAGCTTTGGAAGGCTGGGGAATTCACCCCTCCACTTT. Its protein is CASSFGRLGNSPLHF. The chain is assembled from TRBV5-4 and TRBJ1-6, with the D gene not confidently named. Taken from cysteine to phenylalanine, the CDR3 has 15 residues. The only DNA kept is the CDR3, 45 bases in frame from the first base. The germline V gene (reference sequence) specifies SGHNT as CDR1 and YYREEE as CDR2. Trimming at the junction amounts to 2 bases on V and 7 bases on J, and the germline ends lie 13 bases apart.